The 26 T cell receptor beta chains listed next were all sequenced from one sample in a study of T cell responses to AZD1222 COVID-19 vaccine. Here immunoSEQ multiplex PCR was the method, and the copy in TCRdb shows in-frame clones only, minus some. Of around 100,000 clones detected, about 88% appear once; the ten largest clones hold about 1.8%. Sequenced material: peripheral blood, taken on day 0 of AZD1222 vaccination. Source of these receptors: an adult in good health.

V and J are TRBV4-3 and TRBJ2-5; D possibly corresponds to TRBD1 (6 bases). The V gene lost 1 base and the J gene lost 5 bases, with 14 bases spanning the gap. Germline CDR1 LGHNA, CDR2 YSLEER. This CDR3 has 15 amino acids. The DNA of the CDR3 is TGCGCCAGCAGCCAAGGGGGGCAGCCCGGGGAGACCCAGTACTTC. Protein product: CASSQGGQPGETQYF.

The rearrangement uses TRBV28 and TRBJ2-7; 7 bases are shared with TRBD1. The germline gives CDR1 MDHEN, CDR2 SYDVKM. V was pared by 6 bases and J by 6 bases, with 14 bases of the junction left unmatched. CDR3 length: 15 amino acids. The CDR3 spells CASSPSGEGAGEQYF. The CDR3, as DNA: TGTGCCAGCAGCCCCAGCGGTGAGGGGGCGGGCGAGCAGTACTTC.

The count of this clone is one. The chain is built from TRBV7-2 and TRBJ2-7; no definite D call. V dropped 5 bases and J dropped 0 bases, with 14 bases sitting between them. The CDR3 has 15 amino acids. Germline V CDR1 and CDR2: SGHTA, FQGNSA. The CDR3 region has the DNA TGTGCCAGCAGCCTCCAGCCCGACTTCTCCTACGAGCAGTACTTC. Protein sequence: CASSLQPDFSYEQYF. Based on the CDR3 plus reference TRBV7-2 and TRBJ2-7, the full variable domain is GAGVSQSPSNKVTEKGKDVELRCDPISGHTALYWYRQSLGQGLEFLIYFQGNSAPDKSGLPSDRFSAERTGGSVSTLTIQRTQQEDSAVYLCASSLQPDFSYEQYFGPGTRLTVT.

The genes are TRBV5-1 and TRBJ1-1; D uncertain. This CDR3 contains 13 residues. CDR1 is SGHRS, CDR2 YFSETQ, per germline. Trimming took 4 bases from V and 0 from J, leaving 7 bases between them. The CDR3 is CASSQGLNTEAFF. The CDR3 DNA is TGCGCCAGCAGCCAAGGTTTGAACACTGAAGCTTTCTTT.

This sequence joins TRBV13 and TRBJ1-2; D ambiguous. CDR1 and CDR2 (germline): PRHDT, FYEKMQ (reference sequence). With 7 bases removed from V and 3 bases from J, the gap between germline ends came to 15 bases. CDR3 length: 14 amino acids. The CDR3 protein is CASIGPTRDYGYTF. In DNA, the CDR3 is TGTGCCAGCATCGGGCCAACCCGGGACTATGGCTACACCTTC.

This rearrangement joins TRBV12-3 or TRBV12-4 to TRBJ1-5, with 8 bases matching TRBD1. This CDR3 region has 13 residues. V dropped 6 bases and J dropped 5; count of bases not matched to a gene: 3. CDR3 sequence reads: CASSLTGDQPQHF. The CDR3 bases are TGTGCCAGCAGCTTGACAGGGGATCAGCCCCAGCATTTT.

The rearrangement uses TRBV28 and TRBJ2-2; 10 bases are a match to TRBD1. The CDR3 contains 17 residues. Trimming cost V 3 bases and J 4 bases; bases outside gene matches: 8. Germline CDR1 MDHEN, CDR2 SYDVKM. CDR3 protein: CASSFGPGTGATGELFF. CDR3 coding DNA: TGTGCCAGCAGTTTCGGCCCCGGGACAGGGGCCACCGGGGAGCTGTTTTTT.

The chain has TRBV18 and TRBJ2-7; maybe TRBD1 (5 bases). Germline V gene sequence: CDR1 KGHSH, CDR2 LQKENI. The V end lost 3 bases, the J end lost 6 bases, and 18 bases lay between the germline ends. The CDR3 length is 15 residues. CDR3 sequence reads: CASSPSSTAPSEQYF. DNA of the CDR3: TGTGCCAGCTCACCCTCCTCGACAGCCCCCAGCGAGCAGTACTTC. Full variable domain (outside the CDR3, taken from reference TRBV18 and TRBJ2-7): NAGVMQNPRHLVRRRGQEARLRCSPMKGHSHVYWYRQLPEEGLKFMVYLQKENIIDESGMPKERFSAEFPKEGPSILRIQQVVRGDSAAYFCASSPSSTAPSEQYFGPGTRLTVT.

The V and J genes are TRBV6-6 and TRBJ1-2; the D is unclear. Germline V gene sequence: CDR1 MNHNY, CDR2 SVGAGI (reference sequence). V was shortened by 3 bases and J by 4 bases, with 9 bases between the two germline ends. CDR3 length equals 13 residues. The chain's CDR3 is CASSYVSGYGYTF. Here the CDR3 DNA reads TGTGCCAGCAGTTATGTGTCAGGCTATGGCTACACCTTC.

This clone was detected once. The genes are TRBV30 and TRBJ1-4; no firm D call. The CDR3 extends over 14 amino acids. With 1 base removed from V and 10 bases from J, the gap between germline ends came to 16 bases. Germline CDR1 and CDR2: GTSNPN and SVGIG (reference sequence). CDR3: CAWSGIQEERKLFF. In DNA form, the CDR3 reads TGTGCCTGGAGTGGGATCCAAGAAGAGAGAAAACTGTTTTTT.

This clone was counted only a few times. The rearrangement links TRBV10-1 to TRBJ1-1; D is unclear. Germline CDR1 reads WNHNN; CDR2 reads SYGVQD (reference sequence). CDR3 length: 13 residues. Trimming pared 3 bases from V and 1 base from J, leaving 6 bases between. The CDR3 coding sequence is TGCGCCAGCAGTGACGAATCGAACACTGAAGCTTTCTTT. Translated: CASSDESNTEAFF.

The genes are TRBV2 and TRBJ2-7; TRBD2 agrees at 9 bases. The CDR3 spans 14 residues. V lost 7 bases to trimming and J lost 2 bases; unmatched junction nucleotides: 6. The germline gives CDR1 SNHLY, CDR2 FYNNEI. The CDR3 loop reads CASKSGGLAYEQYF. For the CDR3, the DNA is TGTGCCAGCAAAAGCGGGGGGTTGGCCTACGAGCAGTACTTC. The complete variable domain, with remaining parts taken from reference TRBV2 and TRBJ2-7, reads EPEVTQTPSHQVTQMGQEVILRCVPISNHLYFYWYRQILGQKVEFLVSFYNNEISEKSEIFDDQFSVERPDGSNFTLKIRSTKLEDSAMYFCASKSGGLAYEQYFGPGTRLTVT.

The J gene is TRBJ1-1, the V gene TRBV9; TRBD1 agrees at 7 bases. Germline V gives CDR1 SGDLS, CDR2 YYNGEE. CDR3 length: 14 amino acids. The V gene end was trimmed by 1 base and the J gene end by 6 bases; junction bases not matched to a gene: 6. The CDR3 sequence: CASSVFQGEAEAFF. The CDR3 nucleotides are TGTGCCAGCAGCGTATTTCAGGGGGAGGCTGAAGCTTTCTTT.

The rearrangement uses TRBV11-3 and TRBJ2-6, with D perhaps matching TRBD2 (5 bases). The germline V gene has CDR1 SGHNT and CDR2 YENEEA. This CDR3 comprises 16 residues. V was shortened by 1 base and J by 0 bases, with 7 bases between the two germline ends. The CDR3 DNA reads TGTGCCAGCAGCTTAGTGGAGGTCTCTGGGGCCAACGTCCTGACTTTC. Residues: CASSLVEVSGANVLTF.

V usage is TRBV6-5 and J usage is TRBJ2-7; D unclear. Germline assignment: CDR1 MNHEY and CDR2 SVGAGI. CDR3 length: 15 residues. The V end was cut by 6 bases, the J end by 5 bases, with 20 bases between. The CDR3 region has the DNA TGTGCCAGCAGACCTCGTCGAGCGCATATCCACGAGCAGTACTTC. Protein sequence: CASRPRRAHIHEQYF.

The chain is built from TRBV4-1 and TRBJ2-1; D possibly corresponds to TRBD2 (6 bases). The CDR3 runs to 16 residues. Germline assignment: CDR1 MGHRA and CDR2 YSYEKL. Trimming removed 0 bases at V and 5 bases at J, with 14 bases between. The CDR3 DNA follows: TGCGCCAGCAGCCAAGATCGGGTAGCGGTAGACAATGAGCAGTTCTTC. It encodes CASSQDRVAVDNEQFF.

In regard to this clone: At one end the junction does not follow the germline gene, possibly because of a read error. This sequence joins TRBV28 and TRBJ2-4; tentative D call: TRBD2 (6 bases). The CDR3 has 18 amino acids. Germline V gene data show CDR1 as MDHEN and CDR2 as SYDVKM. CDR3 sequence: CAGSSLGTALRAKNIQYF. In nucleotides, the CDR3 is TGTGCCGGCAGTTCCCTCGGGACTGCCCTCCGGGCCAAAAACATTCAGTACTTC.

The chain employs TRBV7-2 and TRBJ2-1, with 13 nucleotides matching TRBD2. CDR3 length equals 18 residues. J lost 0 bases, V lost 4 bases, and 6 bases had no gene match. The V gene's germline CDR1 is SGHTA and CDR2 FQGNSA. CDR3 DNA sequence: TGTGCCAGCAGCTGGGGACTAGCGGGACGACTCTCCTACAATGAGCAGTTCTTC. Translated: CASSWGLAGRLSYNEQFF.

This clone was counted between two and nine times. This chain connects TRBV3-1 (or the pseudogene TRBV3-2) to TRBJ2-1; 10 bases are shared with TRBD2. CDR3 length equals 17 residues. Per the germline V gene, CDR1 is LGHDT and CDR2 is YNNKEL (reference sequence). The V gene end was trimmed by 3 bases and the J gene end by 1 base; junction bases not matched to a gene: 6. CDR3 bases: TGTGCCAGCAGCCACCCTAGCGGGAGTGCGTCCTACAATGAGCAGTTCTTC. Translated, it gives CASSHPSGSASYNEQFF.

The CDR3 spells CASSQAHGVPNQPQHF. The CDR3 nucleotides read TGCGCCAGCAGCCAAGCCCACGGGGTCCCTAATCAGCCCCAGCATTTT. The chain is built from TRBV4-3 and TRBJ1-5; no firm D call. Germline values: CDR1 LGHNA, CDR2 YSLEER. CDR3 length equals 16 residues. V was shortened by 1 base and J by 4 bases, with 14 bases between the two germline ends.

V and J are TRBV5-6 and TRBJ1-2; the match to TRBD1 covers 7 bases. Per the germline V gene, CDR1 is SGHDT and CDR2 is YYEEEE. The CDR3 sequence is 13 residues long. V dropped 4 bases and J dropped 4; count of bases not matched to a gene: 4. The CDR3 DNA sequence: TGTGCCAGCAGCAAAACAGGGGTCTATGGCTACACCTTC. Residues: CASSKTGVYGYTF.

The chain combines TRBV6-2 or TRBV6-3 with TRBJ2-1; D not resolved. The V end was cut by 4 bases, the J end by 2 bases, with 9 bases between. Germline values: CDR1 MNHEY, CDR2 SVGEGT. CDR3 size: 14 residues. CDR3 in amino acids: CASSLRTTYNEQFF. In nucleotides, the CDR3 is TGTGCCAGCAGTTTAAGGACGACCTACAATGAGCAGTTCTTC.

The chain couples TRBV7-2 to TRBJ1-3; 7 bases are shared with TRBD1. With 5 bases clipped from V and 0 bases from J, the junction kept 4 bases outside the gene matches. Looked up from germline, CDR1 is SGHTA and CDR2 is FQGNSA. This CDR3 comprises 15 residues. CDR3 sequence: CASSPRTGSGNTIYF. CDR3 nucleotide sequence: TGTGCCAGCAGCCCACGGACAGGCTCTGGAAACACCATATATTTT. Combining the CDR3 with reference TRBV7-2 and TRBJ1-3 gives the whole variable domain GAGVSQSPSNKVTEKGKDVELRCDPISGHTALYWYRQSLGQGLEFLIYFQGNSAPDKSGLPSDRFSAERTGGSVSTLTIQRTQQEDSAVYLCASSPRTGSGNTIYFGEGSWLTVV.

The chain is built from TRBV28 and TRBJ1-2; 8 bases match TRBD1. The CDR3 spans 13 residues. The germline gives CDR1 MDHEN, CDR2 SYDVKM. J gave up 5 bases and V 6 bases, and 5 bases lay outside the gene matches. CDR3 in DNA: TGTGCCAGCAGGGTAGGACAGGGATATGGCTACACCTTC. Translating gives CASRVGQGYGYTF.

This clone was recorded once. The CDR3 spells CASRTGQDSPLHF. The CDR3 DNA sequence: TGTGCCTCACGGACAGGGCAGGATTCACCCCTCCACTTT. V and J are TRBV6-5 and TRBJ1-6, with TRBD1 matching over 8 bases. CDR3 length equals 13 residues. CDR1 is MNHEY and CDR2 is SVGAGI in the germline V gene. V was pared by 11 bases and J by 8 bases, with 8 bases of the junction left unmatched.

The chain couples TRBV3-1 (or the pseudogene TRBV3-2) to TRBJ2-7; D is possibly TRBD2 (6 bases). The CDR3 contains 14 residues. Germline lookup yields CDR1 LGHDT and CDR2 YNNKEL (reference sequence). V was clipped by 0 bases and J by 7 bases, with 13 bases between them. CDR3 residues: CASSQDGRGREQYF. CDR3 bases: TGTGCCAGCAGCCAAGATGGACGAGGGAGGGAGCAGTACTTC.